One sample yielded the 6 T cell receptor beta chains listed below, sequenced in a study of T cells in Graves' hyperthyroidism and ophthalmopathy (dated by TCRdb to between 2018 and 2020). Library prep was done by multiplex PCR. Sequenced using an Illumina HiSeq 2000. TCR beta CDR3 regions were amplified from RNA transcripts. The TCR CDR3 was subjected to a first round of RT-PCR using the HTBI primer set and the Qiagen OneStep RT-PCR kit. TCRdb reprocessing: public reads trimmed at Q25 with fastp, clones called with MiXCR, in-frame beta chains kept. Rows merge per CDR3 protein into single entries with the most common DNA and genes. Counted in this sample were some 690,000 distinct CDR3 sequences; roughly 17% of them appeared once. Of the sample, roughly a sixth falls within the top ten clones. The specimen was blood. The receptors shown here come from a man in his forties or fifties with Graves' hyperthyroidism.

This clonotype was counted a few times. J is TRBJ2-7 and V is TRBV4-1, with a weak D call TRBD2 (5 bases). Germline loops: CDR1 MGHRA, CDR2 YSYEKL. The V and J ends lost 2 bases and 0 bases respectively, with 14 bases between them. This CDR3 comprises 16 residues. This CDR3 reads CASSQRAVLFSYEQYF. Here the CDR3 DNA reads TGCGCCAGCAGCCAAAGAGCGGTACTCTTCTCCTACGAGCAGTACTTC.

This clonotype was detected many times. The chain couples TRBV11-2 to TRBJ2-7; D is tentatively TRBD1 or TRBD2 (5 bases each). V lost 6 bases and J 3 bases, leaving 12 bases between the germline ends. The germline V gene encodes CDR1 SGHAT and CDR2 FQNNGV. The CDR3 has 13 amino acids. The CDR3: CASSFKGSYEQYF. The CDR3 DNA sequence: TGTGCCAGCAGTTTTAAGGGGAGCTACGAGCAGTACTTC. The full variable domain, with the rest looked up from reference TRBV11-2 and TRBJ2-7, is EAGVAQSPRYKIIEKRQSVAFWCNPISGHATLYWYQQILGQGPKLLIQFQNNGVVDDSQLPKDRFSAERLKGVDSTLKIQPAKLEDSAVYLCASSFKGSYEQYFGPGTRLTVT.

This clonotype was counted ten times or more. The V gene is TRBV20-1, the J gene TRBJ2-3; TRBD2 aligns across 11 bases. Unmatched junction bases numbered 9, after V lost 3 bases and J lost 1 base. The CDR3 consists of 17 residues. Germline V lookup: CDR1 DFQATT, CDR2 SNEGSKA (reference sequence). CDR3 amino acids: CSASKPSGRYGTDTQYF. As DNA, the CDR3 is TGCAGTGCTAGCAAGCCTAGCGGGAGGTATGGCACAGATACGCAGTATTTT.

V and J are TRBV28 and TRBJ2-1; TRBD2 aligns across 12 bases. The CDR3 is made up of 16 amino acids. CDR1 is MDHEN, CDR2 SYDVKM, per germline. The V and J ends lost 6 bases and 4 bases, in that order; junction bases with no gene match: 7. CDR3 DNA sequence: TGTGCCAGCAGGGCCCTAGCGGGAGGGGTTTACAATGAGCAGTTCTTC. Translating gives CASRALAGGVYNEQFF.

This clonotype has only a few counts. CDR3 amino acids: CASLPGSPPEQFF. The CDR3 coding sequence is TGCGCCAGCCTCCCGGGTAGCCCGCCTGAGCAGTTCTTC. This chain connects TRBV10-2 to TRBJ2-1, with D unresolved. Per the germline V gene, CDR1 is WSHSY and CDR2 is SAAADI. V was pared by 8 bases and J by 9 bases, with 17 bases between. This CDR3 is built from 13 residues.

This clonotype has at least ten counts. The chain carries TRBV2 and TRBJ2-1, with TRBD2 identical over 13 bases. The V gene end was trimmed by 4 bases and the J gene end by 4 bases; junction bases not matched to a gene: 7. The CDR3 spans 17 residues. Germline V CDR1 and CDR2: SNHLY, FYNNEI. The CDR3 nucleotides read TGTGCCAGCAGTGCCTCGGGACTAGCGGGGAGGTACAATGAGCAGTTCTTC. It is translated as CASSASGLAGRYNEQFF.